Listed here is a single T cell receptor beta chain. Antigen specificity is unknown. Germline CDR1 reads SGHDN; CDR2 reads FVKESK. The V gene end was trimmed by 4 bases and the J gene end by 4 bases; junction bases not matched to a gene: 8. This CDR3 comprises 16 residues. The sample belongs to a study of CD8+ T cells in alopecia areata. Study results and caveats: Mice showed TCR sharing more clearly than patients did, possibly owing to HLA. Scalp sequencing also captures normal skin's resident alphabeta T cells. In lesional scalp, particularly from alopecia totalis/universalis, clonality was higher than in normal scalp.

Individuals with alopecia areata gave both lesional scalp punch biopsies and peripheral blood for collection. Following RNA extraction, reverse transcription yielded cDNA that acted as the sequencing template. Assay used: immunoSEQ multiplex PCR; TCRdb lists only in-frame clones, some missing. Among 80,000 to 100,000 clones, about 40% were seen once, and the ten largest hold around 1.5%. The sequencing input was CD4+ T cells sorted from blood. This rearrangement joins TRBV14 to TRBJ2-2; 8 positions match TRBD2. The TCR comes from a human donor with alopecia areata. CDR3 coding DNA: TGTGCCAGCAGCCCGGGACTAGTCCGGGGCACCGGGGAGCTGTTTTTT. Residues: CASSPGLVRGTGELFF. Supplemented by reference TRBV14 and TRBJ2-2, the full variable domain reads EAGVTQFPSHSVIEKGQTVTLRCDPISGHDNLYWYRRVMGKEIKFLLHFVKESKQDESGMPNNRFLAERTGGTYSTLKVQPAELEDSGVYFCASSPGLVRGTGELFFGEGSRLTVL.